This TCR beta chain comes out of a study of cytomegalovirus exposure and HLA in healthy donors. General observations from the study: An analysis that was carried out later associated approximately 15,000 TCR beta sequences with HLA alleles at 0.05 false discovery rate. TCR beta chains associated with HLA were, in a later analysis, more clonally expanded than equally common others.

Comment on this clone: Antigen unknown.

CDR3 size: 14 residues. Germline CDR1 and CDR2: GTSNPN and SVGIG (reference sequence). The junction had 2 bases not matched to a gene; V was cut back by 2 bases and J by 8 bases. The PCR had 60 Vbeta and 13 Jbeta primers. The assay was immunoSEQ multiplex PCR, and TCRdb's table has in-frame clones only and misses some. This table has fewer than 85,000 clones, 55% to 85% appearing once. The clonotype originates from a middle-aged woman in good health and CMV-seropositive. The sequencing sample was made of PBMCs. This sequence joins TRBV30 and TRBJ2-1; the match to TRBD2 covers 14 bases. The CDR3 is CAWSPGLAGDEQFF. The CDR3 region has the DNA TGTGCCTGGAGTCCGGGACTAGCGGGAGATGAGCAGTTCTTC.